A selection of T cell receptor beta chains follows, all from one sample in a study of vaccination and CD4 T cells after COVID-19. These TCRs' antigens remain unknown. TCRdb called the PCR reads again in MiXCR, with one record for every CDR3 protein. The sample lists about 22,000 distinct CDR3 sequences, about 59% occurring once. The sample was CD4+ T cells from blood, cultured in vitro, taken before SARS-CoV-2 vaccination. The receptors derive from a human donor who received a COVID-19 vaccine. The CDR3 runs from the conserved cysteine through the conserved F or W. D genes are given only for firm matches. Expanded clones are given a class, and other clones once, few, many or no size at all.

J gene	V gene	D gene	clone size	CDR3 DNA	CDR3 protein
TRBJ2-2	TRBV24-1	.	.	TGTGCCACCAGTGCCGACCGCTCGAACACCGGGGAGCTGTTTTTT	CATSADRSNTGELFF
TRBJ1-3	TRBV15	.	.	TGTGCCACCAGCAGAGAAAGGGGATCTGGAAACACCATATATTTT	CATSRERGSGNTIYF
TRBJ2-3	TRBV30	.	.	TGTGCCTGGAGCCCAGCGAGGGGGTACACAGATACGCAGTATTTT	CAWSPARGYTDTQYF
TRBJ2-5	TRBV12-3/TRBV12-4	TRBD2	.	TGTGCCAGCAGCCCCCCCGGGGGGAGACAAGAGACCCAGTACTTC	CASSPPGGRQETQYF
TRBJ1-2	TRBV19	.	.	TGTGCCAGTAGTCCCCAGGGGTATGGCTACACCTTC	CASSPQGYGYTF
TRBJ2-7	TRBV6-1	TRBD1	.	TGTGCCAGCGGACTGGACAGGGGAGGGGAGCAGTACTTC	CASGLDRGGEQYF
TRBJ2-5	TRBV30	.	few	TGTGCCTGGAGTCTCCGAGGACAGATGCTGGCGACCCAGTACTTC	CAWSLRGQMLATQYF
TRBJ1-5	TRBV27	.	.	TGTGCCAGCAGTTTGAGGGGGACTGGGGGTAGCCCTCCGCCCCAGCATTTT	CASSLRGTGGSPPPQHF
TRBJ2-3	TRBV12-5	.	.	TGTGCTAGTGGTTTGCTCACATCTAGCAGACTAACAGATACGCAGTATTTT	CASGLLTSSRLTDTQYF
TRBJ1-2	TRBV10-1	.	.	TGCGCCAGCAGTGAGTCTAATCTCGGGCATGGCTACACCTTC	CASSESNLGHGYTF
TRBJ1-3	TRBV30	.	.	TGTGCCTGGAGCGAGGGAGATGGAAACACCATATATTTT	CAWSEGDGNTIYF
TRBJ1-2	TRBV6-1	TRBD1	large	TGTGCCAGCAGTCCCCCCCAAACAGGGGGCATCGGCTACACCTTC	CASSPPQTGGIGYTF
TRBJ1-2	TRBV19	TRBD1	few	TGTGCCAGTAGTGTGGGACAGGGTGGATATGGCTACACCTTC	CASSVGQGGYGYTF
TRBJ1-1	TRBV20-1	TRBD1	few	TGCAGTGCTAGAGATCTGGACAGGGGAGGCACTGAAGCTTTCTTT	CSARDLDRGGTEAFF
TRBJ2-2	TRBV19	.	.	TGTGCCAGTAGTATGAACAGGGTGAACACCGGGGAGCTGTTTTTT	CASSMNRVNTGELFF
TRBJ1-5	TRBV12-3/TRBV12-4	.	.	TGTGCCAGCGCACAGCGGCCATTAATTAATCAGCCCCAGCATTTT	CASAQRPLINQPQHF
TRBJ1-6	TRBV27	.	.	TGTGCCAGCAGAACAGGAAATTCACCCCTCCACTTT	CASRTGNSPLHF
TRBJ2-5	TRBV21-1	.	.	TGTGCCAGCAGCAAAACGACCCAGGGGGGGACCCAGTACTTC	CASSKTTQGGTQYF